Shown below are 8 T cell receptor beta chains from a single sample sequenced in a study of stem cell transplantation in POMP-related autoinflammatory disease. The method was immunoSEQ multiplex PCR; TCRdb's version includes in-frame clones alone and lacks a portion of them. The table lists approximately 65,000 clones, approximately 91% of them singletons. Material: CD4+ T cells from PBMCs, obtained after stem cell transplantation. Source of these receptors: a human patient with POMP-related autoinflammation and immune dysregulation (PRAID). Part of the T cells may come from the graft donor.

This clone was picked up one time. The chain couples TRBV10-3 to TRBJ1-1; TRBD1 matches at 7 bases. Looked up from germline, CDR1 is ENHRY and CDR2 is SYGVKD. V lost 4 bases and J lost 1; bases outside the gene matches: 3. There are 14 residues in the CDR3. The CDR3 DNA reads as TGTGCCATCAGTGGACAGGGCCCGAACACTGAAGCTTTCTTT. Its protein product is CAISGQGPNTEAFF.

The V call is TRBV5-1, the J call TRBJ2-3, with 7 bases fitting TRBD2. The CDR3 loop spans 14 amino acids. CDR1 and CDR2 from the germline V gene are SGHRS and YFSETQ. Trimming removed 0 bases from V and 5 bases from J; junction bases left unmatched: 3. CDR3 in amino acids: CASSLGGGVDTQYF. In DNA, the CDR3 is TGCGCCAGCAGCTTGGGCGGGGGAGTAGATACGCAGTATTTT. Combining the CDR3 with reference TRBV5-1 and TRBJ2-3 gives the whole variable domain KAGVTQTPRYLIKTRGQQVTLSCSPISGHRSVSWYQQTPGQGLQFLFEYFSETQRNKGNFPGRFSGRQFSNSRSEMNVSTLELGDSALYLCASSLGGGVDTQYFGPGTRLTVL.

The V call is TRBV10-2, the J call TRBJ2-1; 16 bases line up with TRBD2. The CDR3 is 18 residues long. CDR1 is WSHSY, CDR2 SAAADI, per germline. V gave up 6 bases and J gave up 0 bases; unmatched junction bases: 5. The CDR3 region has the DNA TGCGCCAGCAGGCCGGGACTAGCGGGGGGGAGCTCCTACAATGAGCAGTTCTTC. This gives the protein CASRPGLAGGSSYNEQFF.

This clone was counted between two and nine times. The V gene is TRBV5-4, the J gene TRBJ1-2, with 7 positions matching TRBD1. Germline V gene sequence: CDR1 SGHNT, CDR2 YYREEE (reference sequence). The V and J ends lost 2 bases and 5 bases, in that order; junction bases with no gene match: 3. This CDR3 has 13 amino acids. The CDR3 DNA follows: TGTGCCAGCAGCTTAAGGGGGCTGTATGGCTACACCTTC. Its translation: CASSLRGLYGYTF.

V and J are TRBV7-9 and TRBJ1-1, with D unclear. The CDR3 has 12 residues. Per germline, CDR1 SEHNR and CDR2 FQNEAQ (reference sequence). Trimming removed 5 bases at V and 5 bases at J, with 9 bases between. Here the CDR3 DNA reads TGTGCCAGCAGCCAAGCATCGACTGAAGCTTTCTTT. Its protein is CASSQASTEAFF. Using reference TRBV7-9 and TRBJ1-1 for the parts outside the CDR3, the full variable domain is DTGVSQNPRHKITKRGQNVTFRCDPISEHNRLYWYRQTLGQGPEFLTYFQNEAQLEKSRLLSDRFSAERPKGSFSTLEIQRTEQGDSAMYLCASSQASTEAFFGQGTRLTVV.

V and J are TRBV7-9 and TRBJ1-2; tentatively, D is TRBD1 (6 bases). The germline CDR1 and CDR2 sequences are SEHNR and FQNEAQ (reference sequence). V lost 5 bases to trimming and J lost 10 bases, with 14 bases between them. The CDR3 contains 12 residues. CDR3 sequence: CASSHPTGVYTF. The CDR3 bases are TGTGCCAGCAGCCATCCGACAGGCGTCTACACCTTC.

The rearrangement joins TRBV18 to TRBJ2-1; 7 bases are a match to TRBD2. This CDR3 contains 15 residues. Germline assignment: CDR1 KGHSH and CDR2 LQKENI. V dropped 4 bases and J dropped 3; count of bases not matched to a gene: 6. The CDR3 region has the DNA TGTGCCAGCTCACAGGAGTGGGGGGGCTACAATGAGCAGTTCTTC. Its translation is CASSQEWGGYNEQFF.

The V call is TRBV20-1, the J call TRBJ2-1; no clear D gene. CDR1 and CDR2 from the germline V gene are DFQATT and SNEGSKA (reference sequence). Trimming removed 7 bases from V and 4 bases from J, with 8 bases in between. The CDR3 has 11 amino acids. The CDR3 protein is CSGWFYNEQFF. The CDR3 DNA sequence: TGCAGTGGGTGGTTTTACAATGAGCAGTTCTTC.